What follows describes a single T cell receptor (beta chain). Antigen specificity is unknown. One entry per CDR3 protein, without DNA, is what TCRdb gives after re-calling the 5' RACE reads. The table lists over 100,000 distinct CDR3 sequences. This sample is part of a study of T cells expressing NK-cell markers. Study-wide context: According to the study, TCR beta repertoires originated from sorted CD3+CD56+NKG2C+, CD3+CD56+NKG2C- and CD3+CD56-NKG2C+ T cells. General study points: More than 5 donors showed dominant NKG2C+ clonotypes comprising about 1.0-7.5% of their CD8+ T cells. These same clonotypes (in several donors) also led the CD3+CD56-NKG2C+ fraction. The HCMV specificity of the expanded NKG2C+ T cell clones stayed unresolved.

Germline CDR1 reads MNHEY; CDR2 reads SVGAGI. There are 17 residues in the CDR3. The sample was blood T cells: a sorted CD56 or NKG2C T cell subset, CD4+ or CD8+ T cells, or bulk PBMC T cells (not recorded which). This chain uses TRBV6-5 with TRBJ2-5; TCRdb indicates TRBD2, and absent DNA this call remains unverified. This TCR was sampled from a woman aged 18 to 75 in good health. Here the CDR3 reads CASSYSLTTSAGETQYF.